The text below deals with one T cell receptor (beta chain). The clone's antigen remains unknown. No much larger clonotype is one base removed from it; base qualities were not supplied. The cysteine opens and the phenylalanine closes a CDR3 of 15 amino acids. Only the CDR3 part of the read is kept: 45 bases, read in frame from the first base. V is reduced by 0 bases and J by 1 base, leaving a spacing of 10 bases between them. CDR1 and CDR2 are drawn from the germline V gene: SGDLS, YYNGEE. TCRbeta CDR3 regions were amplified from genomic DNA using the immunoSEQ Assay, a bias-controlled multiplex PCR. On the authors' methods: The number of nucleated cells in each sample was estimated by amplification of reference gene primers within the assay. Sequence reads were collapsed and filtered to measure the absolute abundance of every unique TCRbeta CDR3 rearrangement. For each sample, productive Simpson clonality was calculated by taking the square root of Simpson's diversity index across productive rearrangements. The table comes from immuneACCESS by way of TCRdb, which keeps in-frame sequences with V and J called. Part of the clones is missing from these tables; in studies checked, under half for an unresolved V gene and the rest for unknown reasons. The V and J calls and the clone size are those of that table, but D and trimming were determined from the DNA. The sample table lists some 100,000 clones, under 90% of them with a count of one. Roughly 1.5% of the sample rests with the top ten.

The collaborating institutions used their own protocols to collect whole blood in K2EDTA tubes. For TCRbeta analysis, collaborator samples were shipped as frozen whole blood, as isolated PBMCs, or as DNA extracted from either sample type. The sample belongs to a study of blood T cell repertoires in COVID-19 (dated by TCRdb to the early 2020s). At the level of the whole study: Samples covering the acute and convalescent phases of COVID-19 were provided by collaborators in the United States, Italy and Spain. The material from the prospective study consisted of cDNA or gDNA derived from T cells, B-cell-depleted T cells, or PBMCs. Deeply sampled blood TCRbeta repertoires from subjects exposed to, actively infected with, or recovered from COVID-19 were included in the dataset. The repertoires were released in a freely available public database meant as a resource for research on the immune response to SARS-CoV-2. The samples were drawn from two sources: the first 160 participants of the ongoing ImmuneRACE study, and 1,000 to 1,500 subjects contributed by 6 global collaborators. The sample metadata nearly always contained a de-identified subject ID, COVID-19 status, age in years and sex. HLA class I and class II types, where available, came from metadata supplied by the sample provider rather than from assay-based typing. The paper's findings and limits, for the study overall: The amount of clinical and demographic metadata varied by source and participant and was provided uncurated.

The receptor chain draws on TRBV9 and TRBJ1-1; TRBD1 might be the D gene, on 5 matching bases. The clonotype originates from a human donor with active COVID-19. The donor label of this sample is uncertain. Sequences were obtained from peripheral blood. The nucleotides are TGTGCCAGCAGCGTAGGTCGGGGGTCGAACACTGAAGCTTTCTTT. Translated, this is CASSVGRGSNTEAFF.